These T cell receptor beta chains were read from a single sample in a study of cytomegalovirus exposure and HLA in healthy donors. Generated by immunoSEQ multiplex PCR, the TCRdb table keeps only in-frame clones and is missing some. Of about 200,000 clones in the sample, 79% were seen once. Material for sequencing was PBMCs. The receptor source for this set is a girl aged 10 to 17 in good health and CMV-seropositive. CDR3s include the opening cysteine and the closing phenylalanine or tryptophan. The D gene is left open where the match is weak.

DNA: TGTGCCTGGAGTATATTGGGACAGGGGTGGGAGCAGTACTTC; CDR3: CAWSILGQGWEQYF; V: TRBV30; J: TRBJ2-7; D: TRBD1
DNA: TGTGCCAGTAGTACTACAGGGGGCTCATCCTCCTACGAGCAGTACTTC; CDR3: CASSTTGGSSSYEQYF; V: TRBV19; J: TRBJ2-7; D: TRBD1
DNA: TGTGCCAGCAGCGTAGTAGGGGAATTTAATGAGCAGTTCTTC; CDR3: CASSVVGEFNEQFF; V: TRBV9; J: TRBJ2-1; D: NA
DNA: TGTGCCAGCAGCTTACCTGGACTAACTCCGTTGGTGGAGCTGTTTTTT; CDR3: CASSLPGLTPLVELFF; V: TRBV11-2; J: TRBJ2-2; D: NA
DNA: TGTGCCAGCTCACCACAGAGACCCCGGGACAGGTACCACGAGCAGTACTTC; CDR3: CASSPQRPRDRYHEQYF; V: TRBV18; J: TRBJ2-7; D: TRBD1
DNA: TGCGCCAGCAGCCAAGATAATAGAGACAGCCGCATAGAGCAGTTCTTC; CDR3: CASSQDNRDSRIEQFF; V: TRBV4-3; J: TRBJ2-1; D: NA
DNA: TGTGCCAGCAACCGCCGGGACACTTACGAGCAGTACTTC; CDR3: CASNRRDTYEQYF; V: TRBV6-5; J: TRBJ2-7; D: NA
DNA: TGCAGCGTTGACGCAGGGAACATTCAGTACTTC; CDR3: CSVDAGNIQYF; V: TRBV29-1; J: TRBJ2-4; D: NA
DNA: TGTGCCAGCAGCCGGACAGTCGATTCACCCCTCCACTTT; CDR3: CASSRTVDSPLHF; V: TRBV7-2; J: TRBJ1-6; D: NA
DNA: TGTGCCAGCAGCTTAAGCGGGGGCGTACAGCCCCAGCATTTT; CDR3: CASSLSGGVQPQHF; V: TRBV5-5; J: TRBJ1-5; D: NA
DNA: TGTGCCAGCAGACCGGGACATGGCACTGAAGCTTTCTTT; CDR3: CASRPGHGTEAFF; V: TRBV6-5; J: TRBJ1-1; D: NA